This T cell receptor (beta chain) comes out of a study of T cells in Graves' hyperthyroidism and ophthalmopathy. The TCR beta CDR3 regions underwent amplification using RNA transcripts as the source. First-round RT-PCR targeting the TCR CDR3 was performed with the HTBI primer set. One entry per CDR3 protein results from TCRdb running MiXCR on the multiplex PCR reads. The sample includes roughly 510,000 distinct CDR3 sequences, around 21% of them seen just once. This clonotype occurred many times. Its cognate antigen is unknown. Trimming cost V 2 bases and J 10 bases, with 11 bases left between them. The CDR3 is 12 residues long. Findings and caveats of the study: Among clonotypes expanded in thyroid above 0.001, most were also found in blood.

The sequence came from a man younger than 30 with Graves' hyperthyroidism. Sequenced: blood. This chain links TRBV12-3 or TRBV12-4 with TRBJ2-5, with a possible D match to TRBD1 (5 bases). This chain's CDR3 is CASSLHDSRQYF. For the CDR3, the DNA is TGTGCCAGCAGTTTACATGACAGCCGCCAGTACTTC.